This T cell receptor (beta chain) came from a study of blood T cell repertoires in COVID-19. The authors' processing: Reference gene primers were amplified, and this amplification served to estimate nucleated cell counts. The data were produced by immunoSEQ multiplex PCR, yet TCRdb's version contains in-frame clones alone and is incomplete. From that table come the V and J calls and clone size; the DNA was used to work out D and trimming. Among approximately 52,000 clones listed, roughly 90% were seen once. Losses at the gene ends were 3 bases for V and 0 bases for J; bases not matched to a gene: 5. The CDR3 spans 16 residues. CDR1 is LNHDA, CDR2 SQIVND, per germline (reference sequence).

The receptor's source is a man aged 45-65 years with acute or convalescent COVID-19. The sequenced material came from peripheral blood. This chain connects TRBV19 to TRBJ1-1; 9 positions agree with TRBD1. Written as DNA, the CDR3 is TGTGCCAGTAGTATCTCCGGGACAGGGCTGAACACTGAAGCTTTCTTT. The encoded protein is CASSISGTGLNTEAFF.